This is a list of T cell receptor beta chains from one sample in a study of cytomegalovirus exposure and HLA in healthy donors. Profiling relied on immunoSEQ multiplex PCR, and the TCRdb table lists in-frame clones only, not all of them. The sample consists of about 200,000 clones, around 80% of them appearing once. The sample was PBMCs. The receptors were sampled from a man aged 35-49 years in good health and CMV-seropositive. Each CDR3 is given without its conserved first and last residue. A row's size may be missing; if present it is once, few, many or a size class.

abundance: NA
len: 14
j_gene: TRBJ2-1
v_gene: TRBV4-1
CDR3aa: ASSLRTSGTNNEQF

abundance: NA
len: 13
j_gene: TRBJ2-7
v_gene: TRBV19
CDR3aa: ASSIGAGDYYEQY

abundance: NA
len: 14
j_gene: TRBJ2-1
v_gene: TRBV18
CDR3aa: ASLDYHGERYNEQF

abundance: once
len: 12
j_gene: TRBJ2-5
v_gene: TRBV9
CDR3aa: ASSSRGLQETQY

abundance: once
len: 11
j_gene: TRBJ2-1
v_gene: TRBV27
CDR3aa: ASSLGGGGEQF

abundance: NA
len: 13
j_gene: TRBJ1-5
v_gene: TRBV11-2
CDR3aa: ASSSQGDSNQPQH

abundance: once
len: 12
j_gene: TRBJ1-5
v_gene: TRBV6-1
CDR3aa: ASSAREGNQPQH

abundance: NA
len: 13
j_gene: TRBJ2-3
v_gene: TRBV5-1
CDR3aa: ASSLGPPSTDTQY

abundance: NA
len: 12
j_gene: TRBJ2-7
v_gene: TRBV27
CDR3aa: ASSTQGQGGEQY

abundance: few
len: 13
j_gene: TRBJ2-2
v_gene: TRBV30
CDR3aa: AWRDLAGFTGELF

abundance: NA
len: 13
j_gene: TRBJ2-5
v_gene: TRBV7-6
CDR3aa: ASSGGARPGETQY

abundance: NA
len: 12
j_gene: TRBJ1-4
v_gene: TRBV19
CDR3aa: ASSPTELNEKLF

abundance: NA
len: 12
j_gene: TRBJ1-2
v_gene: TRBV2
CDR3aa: ASNTGQGEYGYT

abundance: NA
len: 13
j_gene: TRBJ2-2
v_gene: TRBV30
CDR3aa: AWSPRGRGAGELF

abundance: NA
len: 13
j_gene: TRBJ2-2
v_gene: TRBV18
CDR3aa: ASSEQSANTGELF

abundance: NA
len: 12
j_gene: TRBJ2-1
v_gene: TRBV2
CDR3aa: AASRMGAGDEQF

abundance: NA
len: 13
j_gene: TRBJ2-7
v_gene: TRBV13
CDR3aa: ASSSDRDTHYEQY

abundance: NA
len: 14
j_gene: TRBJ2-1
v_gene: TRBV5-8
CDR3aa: ASSRLTGQRYNEQF

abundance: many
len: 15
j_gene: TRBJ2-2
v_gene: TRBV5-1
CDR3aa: ASSLGHRDPNTGELF

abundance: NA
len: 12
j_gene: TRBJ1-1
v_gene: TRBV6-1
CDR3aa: ASSEGGLLGLAF

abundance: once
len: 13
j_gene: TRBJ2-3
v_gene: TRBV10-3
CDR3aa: AISEGSGGGYTQY

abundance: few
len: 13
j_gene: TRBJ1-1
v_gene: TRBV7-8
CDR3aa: ASSLAGFGPTGTF

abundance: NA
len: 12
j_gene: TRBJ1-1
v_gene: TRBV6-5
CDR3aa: ASRSGTGNTEAF

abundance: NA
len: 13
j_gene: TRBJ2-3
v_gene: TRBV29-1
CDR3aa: SVEYLGGSTDTQY

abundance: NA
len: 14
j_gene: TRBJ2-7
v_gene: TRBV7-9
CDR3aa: SSSTRLSGGTYEQY

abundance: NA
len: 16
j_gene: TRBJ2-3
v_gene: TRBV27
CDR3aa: ASSSQTGTSGYTDTQY

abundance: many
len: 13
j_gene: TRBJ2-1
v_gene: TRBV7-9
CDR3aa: ASSRTSGSSREQF

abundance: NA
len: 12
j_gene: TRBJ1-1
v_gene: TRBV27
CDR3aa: ATGQGALGTEAF

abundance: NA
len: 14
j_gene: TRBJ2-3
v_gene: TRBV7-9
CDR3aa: ASSLETSGRTDTQY

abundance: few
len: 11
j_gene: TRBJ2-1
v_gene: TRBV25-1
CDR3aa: ASSATTVNEQF

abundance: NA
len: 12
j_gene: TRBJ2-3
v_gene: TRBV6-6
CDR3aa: ASSRWGHTDTQY

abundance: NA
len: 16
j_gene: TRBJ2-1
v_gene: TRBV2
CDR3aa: ASSEILAGAWTYNEQF

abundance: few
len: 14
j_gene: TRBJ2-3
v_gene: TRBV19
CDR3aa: ASSPPGSTSGDTQY

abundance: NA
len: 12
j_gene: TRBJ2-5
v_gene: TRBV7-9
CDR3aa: ASSPPRPRETQY

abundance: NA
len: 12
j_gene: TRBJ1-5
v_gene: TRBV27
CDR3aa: ASKLVIRVEPQH

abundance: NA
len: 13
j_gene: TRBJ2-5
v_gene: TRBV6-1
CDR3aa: ASSTSLNDLETQY

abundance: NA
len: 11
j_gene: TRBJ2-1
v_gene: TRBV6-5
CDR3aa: ASSSPSRGEQF

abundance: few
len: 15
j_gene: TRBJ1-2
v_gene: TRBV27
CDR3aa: ASSLWADRENDYGYT

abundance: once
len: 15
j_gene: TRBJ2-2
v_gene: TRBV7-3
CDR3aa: ASSLHRDRGPNGELF

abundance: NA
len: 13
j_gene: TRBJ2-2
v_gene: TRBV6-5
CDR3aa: ASSFAGGYTGELF